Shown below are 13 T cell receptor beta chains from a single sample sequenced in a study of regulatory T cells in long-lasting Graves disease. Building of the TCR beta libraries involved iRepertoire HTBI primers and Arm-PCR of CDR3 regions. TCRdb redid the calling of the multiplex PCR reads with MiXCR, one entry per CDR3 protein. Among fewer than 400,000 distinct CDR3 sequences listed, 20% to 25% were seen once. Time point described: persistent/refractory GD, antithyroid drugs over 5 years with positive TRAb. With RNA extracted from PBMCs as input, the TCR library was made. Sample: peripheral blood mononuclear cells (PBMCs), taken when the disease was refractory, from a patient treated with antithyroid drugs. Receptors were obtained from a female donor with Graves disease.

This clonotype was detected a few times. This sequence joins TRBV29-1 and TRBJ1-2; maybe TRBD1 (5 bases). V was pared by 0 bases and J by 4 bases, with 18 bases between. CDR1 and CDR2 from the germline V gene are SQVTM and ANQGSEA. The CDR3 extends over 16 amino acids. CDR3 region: CSVEDLNEGVGYGYTF. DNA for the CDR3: TGCAGCGTTGAAGACCTCAACGAAGGGGTCGGCTATGGCTACACCTTC.

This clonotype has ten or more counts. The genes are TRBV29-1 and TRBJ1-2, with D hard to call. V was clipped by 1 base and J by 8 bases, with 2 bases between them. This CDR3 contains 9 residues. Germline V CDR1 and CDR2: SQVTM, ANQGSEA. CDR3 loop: CSVEGGYTF. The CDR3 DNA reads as TGCAGCGTTGAAGGGGGCTACACCTTC.

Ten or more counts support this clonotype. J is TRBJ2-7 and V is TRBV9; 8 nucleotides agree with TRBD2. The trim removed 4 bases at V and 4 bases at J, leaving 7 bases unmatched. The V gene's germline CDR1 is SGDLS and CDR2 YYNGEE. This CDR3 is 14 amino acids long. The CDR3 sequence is CASSTGGGFYEQYF. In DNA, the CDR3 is TGTGCCAGCAGCACCGGGGGGGGGTTTTACGAGCAGTACTTC. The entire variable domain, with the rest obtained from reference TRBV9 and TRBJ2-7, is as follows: DSGVTQTPKHLITATGQRVTLRCSPRSGDLSVYWYQQSLDQGLQFLIQYYNGEERAKGNILERFSAQQFPDLHSELNLSSLELGDSALYFCASSTGGGFYEQYFGPGTRLTVT.

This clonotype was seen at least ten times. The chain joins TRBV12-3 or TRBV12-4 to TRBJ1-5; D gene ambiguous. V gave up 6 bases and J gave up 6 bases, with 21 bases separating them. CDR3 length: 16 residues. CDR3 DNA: TGTGCCAGCAGGGGATCGGAAGGGATAAGATTTCAGCCCCAGCATTTT. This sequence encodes CASRGSEGIRFQPQHF.

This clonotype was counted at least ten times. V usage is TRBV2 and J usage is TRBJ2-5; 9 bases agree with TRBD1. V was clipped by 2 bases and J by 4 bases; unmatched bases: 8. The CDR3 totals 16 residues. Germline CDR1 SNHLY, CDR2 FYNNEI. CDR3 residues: CASSEQGTGKGETQYF. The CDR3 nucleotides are TGTGCCAGCAGTGAACAGGGGACAGGGAAGGGAGAGACCCAGTACTTC.

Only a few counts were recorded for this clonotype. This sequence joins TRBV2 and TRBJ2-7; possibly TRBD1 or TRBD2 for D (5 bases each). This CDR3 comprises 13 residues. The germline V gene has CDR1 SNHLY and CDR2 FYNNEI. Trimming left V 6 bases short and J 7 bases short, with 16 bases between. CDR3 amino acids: CASSHDGTGEQYF. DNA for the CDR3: TGTGCCAGCAGCCACGACGGGACGGGGGAGCAGTACTTC.

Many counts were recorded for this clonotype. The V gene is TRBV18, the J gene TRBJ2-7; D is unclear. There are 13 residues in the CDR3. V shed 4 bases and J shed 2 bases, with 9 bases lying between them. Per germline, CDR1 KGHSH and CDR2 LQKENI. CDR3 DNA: TGTGCCAGCTCACAGAAACAGCCCTACGAGCAGTACTTC. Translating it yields CASSQKQPYEQYF.

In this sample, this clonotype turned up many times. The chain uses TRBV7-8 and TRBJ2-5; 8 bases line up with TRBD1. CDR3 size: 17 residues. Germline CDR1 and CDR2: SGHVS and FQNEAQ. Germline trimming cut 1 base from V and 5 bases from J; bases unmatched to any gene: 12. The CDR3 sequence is CASSLGGRTGSMETQYF. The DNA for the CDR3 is TGTGCCAGCAGCTTAGGAGGGAGGACAGGGAGTATGGAGACCCAGTACTTC.

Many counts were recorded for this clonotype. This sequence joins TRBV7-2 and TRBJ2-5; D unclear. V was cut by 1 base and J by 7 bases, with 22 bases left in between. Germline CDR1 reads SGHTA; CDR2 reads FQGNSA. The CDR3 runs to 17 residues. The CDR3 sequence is CASSLEIAGTTVRTQYF. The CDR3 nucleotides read TGTGCCAGCAGCTTAGAAATCGCCGGAACCACCGTCCGGACCCAGTACTTC.

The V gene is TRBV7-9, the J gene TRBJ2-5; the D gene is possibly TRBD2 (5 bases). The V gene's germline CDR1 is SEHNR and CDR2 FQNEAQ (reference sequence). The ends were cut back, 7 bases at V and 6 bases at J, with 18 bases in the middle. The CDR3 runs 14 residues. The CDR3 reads CASNAKEARKTQYF. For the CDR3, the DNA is TGTGCCAGCAACGCCAAGGAGGCAAGGAAGACCCAGTACTTC. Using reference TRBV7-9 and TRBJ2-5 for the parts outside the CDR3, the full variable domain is DTGVSQNPRHKITKRGQNVTFRCDPISEHNRLYWYRQTLGQGPEFLTYFQNEAQLEKSRLLSDRFSAERPKGSFSTLEIQRTEQGDSAMYLCASNAKEARKTQYFGPGTRLLVL.

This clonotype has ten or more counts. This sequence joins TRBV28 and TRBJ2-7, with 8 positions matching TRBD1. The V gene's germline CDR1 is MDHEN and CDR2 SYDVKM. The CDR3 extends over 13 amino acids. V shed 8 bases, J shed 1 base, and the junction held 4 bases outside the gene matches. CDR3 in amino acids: CASCWTGSYEQYF. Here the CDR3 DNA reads TGTGCCAGCTGCTGGACAGGGTCCTACGAGCAGTACTTC.

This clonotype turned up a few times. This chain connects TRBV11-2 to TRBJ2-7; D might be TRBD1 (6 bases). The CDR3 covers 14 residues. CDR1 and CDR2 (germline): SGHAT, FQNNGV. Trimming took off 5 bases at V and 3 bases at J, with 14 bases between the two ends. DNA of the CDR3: TGTGCCAGCAGCCTAATGGACAGAAGCTACGAGCAGTACTTC. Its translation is CASSLMDRSYEQYF.

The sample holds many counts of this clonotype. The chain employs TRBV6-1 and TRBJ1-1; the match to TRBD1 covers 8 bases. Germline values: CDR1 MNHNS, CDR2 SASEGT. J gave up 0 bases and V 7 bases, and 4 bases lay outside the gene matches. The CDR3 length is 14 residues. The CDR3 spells CASTDRGMNTEAFF. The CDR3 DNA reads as TGTGCCAGCACTGACAGGGGCATGAACACTGAAGCTTTCTTT.